Detailed here is one T cell receptor (beta chain). Tens of thousands of genome equivalents of blood DNA were amplified for TRB. Germline-derived CDR1 and CDR2 are SGHDT and YYEEEE. The CDR3 is 13 amino acids. One tube held mixed TRB-A and TRB-B primer pools for touch-down PCR. Following a re-call of the multiplex PCR reads, TCRdb has one entry per CDR3 protein and lacks DNA. In total, the table holds approximately 16,000 distinct CDR3 sequences. This record comes from a study of T cell clusters in autoimmune cytopenias. The same data also went into a second study, on T cell repertoires in aging, cancer and after chemotherapy. That investigation notes: Compared with age-matched healthy donors, untreated hematological or solid cancer patients showed higher blood TCR clonality.

The chain joins TRBV5-6 to TRBJ2-4; the TCRdb call, TRBD2, lacks DNA for checking. The sequence derives from a human donor in good health. The specimen was peripheral blood. The CDR3 spells CASSRQSGDIQYF. Using reference TRBV5-6 and TRBJ2-4 for the parts outside the CDR3, the full variable domain is DAGVTQSPTHLIKTRGQQVTLRCSPKSGHDTVSWYQQALGQGPQFIFQYYEEEERQRGNFPDRFSGHQFPNYSSELNVNALLLGDSALYLCASSRQSGDIQYFGAGTRLSVL.